This record concerns one TCR beta chain sequence. The data derive from a study of blood T cell repertoires in COVID-19. Study at large: COVID-19 samples collected from the United States, Italy and Spain covered acute and convalescent phases. Sources were T cells, B-cell-depleted T cells, or PBMCs; the material itself was cDNA or gDNA.

The CDR3 has 15 residues. V lost 3 bases to trimming and J lost 5 bases; unmatched junction nucleotides: 5. The V gene's germline CDR1 is KGHSH and CDR2 LQKENI. Sequencing was performed with immunoSEQ multiplex PCR; in TCRdb, only in-frame clones are kept and a portion is missing. The profile shows around 87,000 clones, roughly 88% of them singletons. Input material: peripheral blood. The TCR was taken from a human donor with active COVID-19. The donor label of this sample is uncertain. The chain uses TRBV18 and TRBJ1-1, with 11 bases aligning to TRBD1. CDR3: CASSPTGTGGTEAFF. The CDR3 region has the DNA TGTGCCAGCTCACCGACCGGGACAGGGGGAACTGAAGCTTTCTTT. The whole variable domain, remainder taken from reference TRBV18 and TRBJ1-1, is NAGVMQNPRHLVRRRGQEARLRCSPMKGHSHVYWYRQLPEEGLKFMVYLQKENIIDESGMPKERFSAEFPKEGPSILRIQQVVRGDSAAYFCASSPTGTGGTEAFFGQGTRLTVV.